This is a list of T cell receptor beta chains from one sample in a study of blood T cells in healthy people across ages. Each CDR3 protein gets one entry after TCRdb re-called the 5' RACE reads with MiXCR. Among just under 550,000 distinct CDR3 sequences, less than 25% were seen once, and the ten largest hold 7.5% to 9%. These data are also associated with another study on T cells of mothers and their children.

What was sequenced was blood. The receptors here all came from a boy between 10 and 17 years old in good health. The CDR3 runs from the conserved cysteine through the conserved F or W. A D gene is named only where the DNA matches it firmly. Not all rows give a size; the values are once, few, many and, for expanded clones, a class.

>-|-|TRBV20-1|TRBJ2-5
CSATDEWYQETQYF
TGCAGTGCTACCGACGAGTGGTACCAAGAGACCCAGTACTTC
>-|TRBD2|TRBV7-2|TRBJ2-1
CASSSSGAGSYNEQFF
TGTGCCAGCAGCTCATCGGGAGCGGGGTCCTACAATGAGCAGTTCTTC
>few|TRBD1|TRBV29-1|TRBJ2-1
CSVTGQGASDEQFF
TGCAGCGTCACCGGACAGGGGGCTTCGGATGAGCAGTTCTTC
>-|-|TRBV7-2|TRBJ1-2
CASSLAMGGPYGYTF
TGTGCCAGCAGCTTAGCGATGGGGGGCCCCTATGGCTACACCTTC
>few|-|TRBV7-2|TRBJ2-7
CASSSLASGWGEQYF
TGTGCCAGCAGCTCCCTGGCCTCAGGGTGGGGCGAGCAGTACTTC
>-|-|TRBV9|TRBJ1-1
CASSVGPGAGAMNTEAFF
TGTGCCAGCAGCGTAGGGCCAGGGGCAGGGGCGATGAACACTGAAGCTTTCTTT
>-|-|TRBV14|TRBJ2-1
CASSQDPPSAARVEQFF
TGTGCCAGCAGCCAAGATCCCCCCAGCGCGGCTAGAGTTGAGCAGTTCTTC
>-|-|TRBV24-1|TRBJ2-7
CATSADSSYEQYF
TGTGCCACCAGTGCGGACAGCTCCTACGAGCAGTACTTC
>many|-|TRBV5-5|TRBJ1-4
CASSLGGVRSEKLFF
TGTGCCAGCAGCTTGGGTGGTGTAAGGAGTGAAAAACTGTTTTTT
>-|TRBD1|TRBV5-1|TRBJ1-3
CASSLGTGRGLSGNTIYF
TGCGCCAGCAGCTTGGGGACAGGGCGGGGATTATCTGGAAACACCATATATTTT
>few|-|TRBV5-1|TRBJ2-5
CASSLDMVAGLQETQYF
TGCGCCAGCAGCTTGGATATGGTGGCGGGTCTACAAGAGACCCAGTACTTC
>-|-|TRBV7-2|TRBJ1-6
CASSLVPGGISPLHF
TGTGCCAGCAGCTTAGTACCGGGAGGGATTTCACCCCTCCACTTT
>-|TRBD1|TRBV6-2/TRBV6-3|TRBJ2-7
CASSKKGGNQRYEQYF
TGTGCCAGCAGCAAAAAAGGGGGCAACCAAAGATACGAGCAGTACTTC
>few|TRBD1|TRBV28|TRBJ2-7
CASSRTGGGKDEQYF
TGTGCCAGCAGTCGGACAGGGGGCGGGAAGGACGAGCAGTACTTC
>few|-|TRBV4-1|TRBJ2-2
CASSLLETGELFF
TGCGCCAGCAGCCTCCTAGAGACCGGGGAGCTGTTTTTT
>-|-|TRBV20-1|TRBJ1-2
CSAPAPGGPGYTF
TGCAGTGCTCCCGCTCCCGGGGGCCCTGGCTACACCTTC
>few|-|TRBV6-5|TRBJ1-4
CASSYSTGENEKLFF
TGTGCCAGCAGTTACTCGACCGGGGAGAATGAAAAACTGTTTTTT
>-|TRBD1|TRBV28|TRBJ1-2
CASSAPGQGGGYTF
TGTGCCAGCAGTGCCCCTGGACAGGGCGGCGGCTACACCTTC
>-|-|TRBV14|TRBJ2-3
CASSQFAEIPDTQYF
TGTGCCAGCAGCCAATTTGCCGAGATTCCAGATACGCAGTATTTT
>-|TRBD2|TRBV2|TRBJ2-7
CASRTSGLSYEQYF
TGTGCCAGCAGAACTAGCGGGCTTTCCTACGAGCAGTACTTC
>-|TRBD1|TRBV28|TRBJ1-1
CASLTGGHDTEAFF
TGTGCCAGCCTGACAGGGGGCCATGACACTGAAGCTTTCTTT
>few|TRBD2|TRBV3-1|TRBJ2-5
CASSQEGAGGETQYF
TGTGCCAGCAGCCAAGAGGGAGCGGGAGGAGAGACCCAGTACTTC
>few|-|TRBV28|TRBJ2-1
CASLRRNYNEQFF
TGTGCCAGCCTCAGGAGAAATTACAATGAGCAGTTCTTC
>-|-|TRBV6-5|TRBJ2-6
CASSYRRAAGANVLTF
TGTGCCAGCAGTTACAGGAGGGCAGCTGGGGCCAACGTCCTGACTTTC
>-|-|TRBV5-1|TRBJ2-5
CASSLDSGPGLYF
TGCGCCAGCAGCTTGGATTCGGGGCCAGGGTTGTACTTC
>few|-|TRBV7-8|TRBJ1-5
CASSLATDNQPQHF
TGTGCCAGCAGCTTAGCGACCGACAATCAGCCCCAGCATTTT
>few|TRBD2|TRBV5-1|TRBJ2-7
CASSLAETSGGYEQYF
TGCGCCAGCAGCTTGGCCGAGACTAGCGGGGGGTACGAGCAGTACTTC
>few|-|TRBV14|TRBJ1-6
CASSQGQYNSPLHF
TGTGCCAGCAGCCAGGGACAATATAATTCACCCCTCCACTTT
>-|-|TRBV18|TRBJ2-7
CASSPPTGYYEQYF
TGTGCCAGCTCACCACCGACAGGTTACTACGAGCAGTACTTC
>few|-|TRBV20-1|TRBJ2-7
CSARDPPSYEQYF
TGCAGTGCTAGAGATCCACCCTCCTACGAGCAGTACTTC
>-|TRBD1|TRBV9|TRBJ2-7
CASSVGTGIYEQYF
TGTGCCAGCAGCGTAGGGACAGGCATCTACGAGCAGTACTTC